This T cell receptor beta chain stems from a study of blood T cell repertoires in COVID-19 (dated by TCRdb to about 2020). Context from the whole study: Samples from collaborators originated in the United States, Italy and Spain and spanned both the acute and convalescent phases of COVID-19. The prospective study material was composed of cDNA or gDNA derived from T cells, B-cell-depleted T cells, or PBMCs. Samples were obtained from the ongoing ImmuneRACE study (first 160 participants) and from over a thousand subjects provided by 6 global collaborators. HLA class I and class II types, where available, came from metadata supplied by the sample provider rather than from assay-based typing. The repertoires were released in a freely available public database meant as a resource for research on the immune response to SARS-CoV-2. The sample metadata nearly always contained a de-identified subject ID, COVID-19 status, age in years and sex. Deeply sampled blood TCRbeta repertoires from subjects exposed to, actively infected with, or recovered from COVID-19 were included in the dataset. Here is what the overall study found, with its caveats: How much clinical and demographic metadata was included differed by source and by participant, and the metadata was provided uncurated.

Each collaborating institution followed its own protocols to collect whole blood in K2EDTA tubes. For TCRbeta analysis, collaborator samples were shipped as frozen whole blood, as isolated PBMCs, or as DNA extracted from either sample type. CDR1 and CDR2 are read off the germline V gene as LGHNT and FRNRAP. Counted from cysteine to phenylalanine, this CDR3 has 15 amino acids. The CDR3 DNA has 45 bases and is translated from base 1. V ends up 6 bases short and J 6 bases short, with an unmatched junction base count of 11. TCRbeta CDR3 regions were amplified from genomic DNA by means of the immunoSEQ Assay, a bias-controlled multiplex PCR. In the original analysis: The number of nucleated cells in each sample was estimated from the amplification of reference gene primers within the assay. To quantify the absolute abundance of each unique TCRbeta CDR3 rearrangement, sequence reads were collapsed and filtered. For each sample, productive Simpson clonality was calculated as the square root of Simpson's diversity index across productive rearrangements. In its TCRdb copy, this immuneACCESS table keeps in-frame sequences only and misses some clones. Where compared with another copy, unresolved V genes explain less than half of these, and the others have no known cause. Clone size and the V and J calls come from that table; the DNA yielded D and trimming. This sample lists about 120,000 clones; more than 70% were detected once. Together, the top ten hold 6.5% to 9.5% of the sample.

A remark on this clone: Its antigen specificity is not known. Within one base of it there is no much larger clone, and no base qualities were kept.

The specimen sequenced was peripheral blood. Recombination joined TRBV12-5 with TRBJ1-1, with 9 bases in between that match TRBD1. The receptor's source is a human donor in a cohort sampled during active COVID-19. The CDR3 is CASGFLGQGNAEAFF. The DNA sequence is TGTGCTAGTGGGTTCTTGGGACAGGGAAACGCTGAAGCTTTCTTT.